The 25 T cell receptor beta chains reported below all come from one sample, sequenced in a study of blood T cell repertoires in COVID-19. Only in-frame clones appear in the TCRdb table, and some are missing; sequencing was by immunoSEQ multiplex PCR. This sample yields roughly 200,000 clones, of which 88% are seen a single time; around 1.5% belongs to the top ten. Sequenced sample: peripheral blood. The receptor set was obtained from a man between 18 and 35 years old with active or convalescent COVID-19.

The chain uses TRBV12-3 or TRBV12-4 and TRBJ1-1; D unclear. With 4 bases removed from V and 5 bases from J, the gap between germline ends came to 11 bases. This CDR3 has 13 amino acids. This chain's CDR3 is CASSYSTRTEAFF. In DNA form, the CDR3 reads TGTGCCAGCAGTTACTCCACGCGGACTGAAGCTTTCTTT.

The chain combines TRBV23-1 with TRBJ2-3; TRBD1 matches 7 bases. TRBV23-1 falls under the ORF class, with uncertain function. The CDR3 totals 15 residues. Trimming took 7 bases from V and 3 from J; bases not matched to a gene: 10. In DNA, the CDR3 is TGCGCCAGCACTCCCGAGACAGGGTGGACAGATACGCAGTATTTT. Amino acids: CASTPETGWTDTQYF.

This clone appeared a single time. The chain links TRBV2 to TRBJ1-2; no clear D. From germline, CDR1 is SNHLY and CDR2 FYNNEI. The V end was cut by 1 base, the J end by 6 bases, with 9 bases between. This CDR3 contains 13 residues. The CDR3 spells CASSEEGVHGYTF. The CDR3 DNA reads TGTGCCAGCAGTGAAGAGGGAGTCCATGGCTACACCTTC.

The V call is TRBV5-4, the J call TRBJ2-3; tentatively, D is TRBD1 (6 bases). V was cut by 4 bases and J by 0 bases, with 9 bases left in between. The CDR3 runs 14 residues. Germline values: CDR1 SGHNT, CDR2 YYREEE (reference sequence). CDR3 DNA sequence: TGTGCCAGCAGCCTCGACAGGAGCACAGATACGCAGTATTTT. The encoded protein is CASSLDRSTDTQYF. Supplemented by reference TRBV5-4 and TRBJ2-3, the full variable domain reads ETGVTQSPTHLIKTRGQQVTLRCSSQSGHNTVSWYQQALGQGPQFIFQYYREEENGRGNFPPRFSGLQFPNYSSELNVNALELDDSALYLCASSLDRSTDTQYFGPGTRLTVL.

The rearrangement links TRBV4-3 to TRBJ2-1; 9 bases are shared with TRBD2. J gave up 7 bases and V 1 base, and 5 bases lay outside the gene matches. Germline-derived CDR1 and CDR2 are LGHNA and YSLEER. CDR3 size: 15 residues. Here the CDR3 reads CASSQAMTSGNEQFF. CDR3 DNA: TGCGCCAGCAGCCAAGCCATGACTAGCGGAAATGAGCAGTTCTTC.

The chain is built from TRBV12-3 or TRBV12-4 and TRBJ2-5; 7 nucleotides agree with TRBD2. Trimming at V came to 5 bases and at J to 5 bases, leaving 5 bases not matched to a gene. The CDR3 sequence is 13 residues long. The CDR3: CASSTSASETQYF. The CDR3, as DNA: TGTGCCAGCAGTACTAGCGCTTCGGAGACCCAGTACTTC.

This chain joins TRBV7-6 and TRBJ2-1, with D unclear. Germline assignment: CDR1 SGHVS and CDR2 FNYEAQ. CDR3 length equals 13 residues. Between the trimmed V and J ends, which lost 4 bases and 2 bases, there was a span of 6 bases. CDR3 amino acids: CASSSEPYNEQFF. CDR3 DNA: TGTGCCAGCAGCTCCGAGCCCTACAATGAGCAGTTCTTC.

The rearrangement joins TRBV7-9 to TRBJ1-3; no clear D. The CDR3 contains 14 residues. Germline lookup yields CDR1 SEHNR and CDR2 FQNEAQ (reference sequence). V gave up 1 base and J gave up 1 base, with 5 bases separating them. This chain's CDR3 is CASSLVGSGNTIYF. CDR3 DNA sequence: TGTGCCAGCAGCTTAGTCGGGTCTGGAAACACCATATATTTT.

The rearrangement links TRBV2 to TRBJ2-5, with 10 bases lining up with TRBD1. Unmatched junction bases numbered 3, after V lost 6 bases and J lost 5 bases. The CDR3 has 13 residues. Germline CDR1 SNHLY, CDR2 FYNNEI. The CDR3 DNA sequence: TGTGCCAGCAGGGGGACAGGGGAGGAGACCCAGTACTTC. Amino acids: CASRGTGEETQYF. The full variable domain, with the rest looked up from reference TRBV2 and TRBJ2-5, is EPEVTQTPSHQVTQMGQEVILRCVPISNHLYFYWYRQILGQKVEFLVSFYNNEISEKSEIFDDQFSVERPDGSNFTLKIRSTKLEDSAMYFCASRGTGEETQYFGPGTRLLVL.

The genes are TRBV30 and TRBJ1-6, with no clear D. The germline V and J ends were trimmed by 3 bases and 0 bases, with 6 bases remaining between them. CDR3 size: 14 residues. The V gene's germline CDR1 is GTSNPN and CDR2 SVGIG (reference sequence). CDR3 protein: CAWRLSSYNSPLHF. The DNA of the CDR3 is TGTGCCTGGAGGCTGAGCTCCTATAATTCACCCCTCCACTTT.

The genes are TRBV2 and TRBJ1-4; weak D call: TRBD1 (5 bases). Germline V gene data show CDR1 as SNHLY and CDR2 as FYNNEI. Trimming pared 3 bases from V and 0 bases from J, leaving 5 bases between. The CDR3 loop spans 14 amino acids. In DNA, the CDR3 is TGTGCCAGCAGTGAGACAGCAACTAATGAAAAACTGTTTTTT. It encodes CASSETATNEKLFF.

The chain recombines TRBV19 with TRBJ1-5, with TRBD1 identical over 8 bases. Germline V gives CDR1 LNHDA, CDR2 SQIVND (reference sequence). This CDR3 contains 15 residues. Germline trimming cut 5 bases from V and 4 bases from J; bases unmatched to any gene: 7. The DNA for the CDR3 is TGTGCCAGTAGTTATCCGGGACAGGATAATCAGCCCCAGCATTTT. Translated, it gives CASSYPGQDNQPQHF.

The chain links TRBV6-5 to TRBJ2-3; D is uncertain. With 5 bases removed from V and 2 bases from J, the gap between germline ends came to 11 bases. CDR3 length equals 14 residues. The V gene's germline CDR1 is MNHEY and CDR2 SVGAGI. The CDR3 sequence is CASSQDRNTDTQYF. In DNA, the CDR3 is TGTGCCAGCAGTCAGGATCGGAACACAGATACGCAGTATTTT.

The genes are TRBV12-2 and TRBJ2-1; the table's TRBD1 call for D was not verified on the DNA. TRBV12-2 is termed a pseudogene. The CDR3 extends over 21 amino acids. The CDR3 DNA reads as TGTGCAAGTCGCTTAGAAGGCAGGGCAAGGGACAGCGATAACTCCTACAATGAGCAGTTCTTC. Its translation: CASRLEGRARDSDNSYNEQFF.

V gene TRBV15 combines with J gene TRBJ2-3, with D possibly matching TRBD2 (6 bases). Germline V gene sequence: CDR1 LNHNV, CDR2 YYDKDF (reference sequence). Trimming stripped 0 bases from V and 4 bases from J, with 14 bases between. The CDR3 spans 16 residues. This CDR3 reads CATSRDRTSLSDTQYF. The CDR3 DNA sequence: TGTGCCACCAGCAGAGATAGAACTAGCTTGTCAGATACGCAGTATTTT.

This CDR3 reads CASSLARNANYGYTF. DNA of the CDR3: TGTGCCAGCAGCTTAGCGCGTAACGCAAACTATGGCTACACCTTC. The gene calls are TRBV7-2 and TRBJ1-2; D is undetermined. The CDR3 totals 15 residues. V lost 0 bases to trimming and J lost 2 bases, with 10 bases between them. Germline CDR1 is SGHTA and CDR2 is FQGNSA.

This chain joins TRBV10-3 and TRBJ1-2, with 7 bases fitting TRBD1. This CDR3 has 14 amino acids. CDR1 and CDR2 (germline): ENHRY, SYGVKD. After removal of 6 bases from V and 0 bases from J, the junction contained 4 bases not matched to a gene. The chain's CDR3 is CAIRTGQANYGYTF. In DNA form, the CDR3 reads TGTGCCATCAGGACAGGGCAGGCTAACTATGGCTACACCTTC.

V is TRBV24-1 and J is TRBJ2-7; D possibly corresponds to TRBD2 (5 bases). With 9 bases removed from V and 5 bases from J, the gap between germline ends came to 16 bases. Germline CDR1 KGHDR, CDR2 SFDVKD. The CDR3 consists of 13 residues. This CDR3 reads CATPEGSAHEQYF. In DNA, the CDR3 is TGTGCCACCCCCGAAGGTAGCGCGCACGAGCAGTACTTC.

The V and J genes are TRBV13 and TRBJ2-5, with 7 bases that match TRBD1. CDR3 length: 14 residues. Per the germline V gene, CDR1 is PRHDT and CDR2 is FYEKMQ (reference sequence). V was clipped by 9 bases and J by 2 bases; unmatched bases: 9. CDR3 coding DNA: TGTGCCAGTCACCCGAGGGGGCGACAAGAGACCCAGTACTTC. This encodes CASHPRGRQETQYF.

V usage is TRBV4-2 and J usage is TRBJ1-6; unclear D gene. The CDR3 sequence is 13 residues long. In germline, CDR1 is LGHNA, CDR2 YNFKEQ. Trimming left V 3 bases short and J 10 bases short, with 10 bases between. The CDR3: CASSQDVRSPLHF. The CDR3 DNA follows: TGTGCCAGCAGCCAGGATGTGCGGTCACCCCTCCACTTT.

The chain is built from TRBV28 and TRBJ2-6; D is perhaps TRBD1 (6 bases). Between the trimmed V and J ends, which lost 8 bases and 1 base, there was a span of 21 bases. There are 18 residues in the CDR3. The germline CDR1 and CDR2 sequences are MDHEN and SYDVKM. The CDR3 here is CASHSWTENYSGANVLTF. The CDR3 region has the DNA TGTGCCAGCCACTCCTGGACAGAGAATTATTCTGGGGCCAACGTCCTGACTTTC.

The rearrangement links TRBV11-2 to TRBJ2-7, with 10 positions matching TRBD2. CDR3 size: 16 residues. After removal of 3 bases from V and 3 bases from J, the junction contained 8 bases not matched to a gene. Germline CDR1 reads SGHAT; CDR2 reads FQNNGV. The CDR3 region is CASSLGLAGASYEQYF. CDR3 nucleotides: TGTGCCAGCAGCTTGGGGCTAGCGGGGGCTAGCTACGAGCAGTACTTC.

This sequence joins TRBV14 and TRBJ2-7; possible D gene TRBD2, 6 bases. The CDR3 has 13 amino acids. The germline gives CDR1 SGHDN, CDR2 FVKESK. The V and J ends lost 0 bases and 5 bases respectively, with 8 bases between them. The CDR3 DNA is TGTGCCAGCAGCCAAGATTTAGCGGACGAGCAGTACTTC. Translated, it gives CASSQDLADEQYF.

The rearrangement uses TRBV4-3 and TRBJ2-1; a possible D gene is TRBD2 (5 bases). The ends were cut back, 0 bases at V and 7 bases at J, with 19 bases in the middle. Germline CDR1 LGHNA, CDR2 YSLEER. The CDR3 length is 17 residues. CDR3 nucleotide sequence: TGCGCCAGCAGCCAAGATATCAGGCGCCTAGGGAGTAATGAGCAGTTCTTC. Amino acid sequence: CASSQDIRRLGSNEQFF.

This clone was detected only once. The chain employs TRBV5-1 and TRBJ1-6; D is undetermined. Trimming cost V 4 bases and J 8 bases, with 16 bases left between them. The CDR3 length is 15 residues. CDR1 and CDR2 from the germline V gene are SGHRS and YFSETQ. CDR3 DNA sequence: TGCGCCAGCAGCCCCCGTTCGGGGAAGGATTCACCCCTCCACTTT. Translated: CASSPRSGKDSPLHF.